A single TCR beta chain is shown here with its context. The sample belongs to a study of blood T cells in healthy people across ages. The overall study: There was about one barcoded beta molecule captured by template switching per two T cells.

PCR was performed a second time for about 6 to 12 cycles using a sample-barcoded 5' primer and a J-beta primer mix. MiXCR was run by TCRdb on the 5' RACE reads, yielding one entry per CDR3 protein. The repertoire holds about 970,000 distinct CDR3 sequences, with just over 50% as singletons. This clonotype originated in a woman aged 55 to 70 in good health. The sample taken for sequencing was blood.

The CDR3: CASSLLRWDTQYF. CDR3 DNA sequence: TGTGCCAGCAGCCTCCTGCGATGGGATACGCAGTATTTT. The gene calls are TRBV12-3 or TRBV12-4 and TRBJ2-3; no definite D call. The V end was cut by 6 bases, the J end by 6 bases, with 13 bases between. The CDR3 covers 13 residues.